The sequence of this TCR beta chain was determined in a study of T cell clonotyping in hematopoietic cell transplantation (dated by TCRdb to the early 2020s). Some background on the complete study: Recipient samples taken before transplant were obtained following cytoreduction. Recruitment of patients was conducted between 2015 and January 2017, and follow-up was continued until late 2020 or death. A total of 135 blood samples were collected in the study from some 40 consecutive transplant recipients and their related donors. What the authors observed across the whole study: Inverse Simpson Index values from donors and from recipients before transplant predicted broader TCR repertoire diversity after transplant. After transplant, TCR diversity in recipients dropped, and pathologically expanded clonotypes climbed progressively between day 30 and day 180. Sample size was limited, and cells were not sorted, so CD4 and CD8 repertoire contributions could not be separated. Only a small fraction of recipient repertoires overlapped donor repertoires, with over 97% appearing de novo at the given depth.

The time point label corresponds to: recipient sample about 28 days before transplant, after cytoreduction. Blood from recipients was drawn about 28 days before transplant and again at days 30, 100 and 180 after transplant. Nuclei Lysis Solution was used to extract genomic DNA from fresh or cryopreserved unfractionated peripheral blood mononuclear cells. The immunoSEQ assay, a bias-controlled multiplex PCR using V- and J-specific primers, was used to amplify TCR beta CDR3 regions from genomic DNA. In a second PCR step, a proprietary barcode and Illumina adapter sequences were attached to the CDR3 amplicons. An Illumina MiSeq instrument was used for sequencing of the CDR3 libraries. In the paper's pipeline: immunoSEQ Analyzer 3.0 was used for export and quality control, with R Bioconductor and Immunarch used for downstream analyses. Only productive rearrangements within the normalized downsampled data set were used in the calculation of repertoire metrics. In the normalized cohort, clonotypes with more than 5 templates were defined as pathologically expanded. Repertoire diversity was measured with the Inverse Simpson Index. To capture all clonotypes, CMV-specificity analyses were performed on the non-normalized data set. TCRdb limited this immuneACCESS table to in-frame rearrangements with V and J called. A share of clones is missing; checked studies link under half to unresolved V genes, and the rest is unexplained. V and J calls and clone size are as listed in that table; D and trimming were resolved from the DNA. The sample contains approximately 5,400 clones, about 85% of them found a single time. The top ten clonotypes cover about 4% of the sample.

With respect to this clone: It lacks a known antigen. No qualities accompany the bases; no much larger clone lies one base away.

The receptor was derived from a man in his fifties or sixties with acute myeloid leukemia. Some clones in this sample may be carry-over from other donors' samples. This specimen was peripheral blood mononuclear cells, taken before stem cell transplant.

The nucleotides are TGTGCCAGCAGCTTTCACAATGAGCAGTTCTTC. Its protein product is CASSFHNEQFF. Recombination connected TRBV7-6 to TRBJ2-1; too little of a D gene remains to name it. CDR1 and CDR2, per the germline V gene, are SGHVS and FNYEAQ. The CDR3 covers 11 residues, taking in both the cysteine and the phenylalanine. Only the CDR3 region is kept as DNA, spanning 33 bases read in frame from base 1. V loses 3 bases of germline sequence and J loses 5 bases, and the interval between the two ends is 2 bases. Outside the CDR3, residues come from the reference TRBV7-6 and TRBJ2-1 proteins, so the full variable domain is: GAGVSQSPRYKVTKRGQDVALRCDPISGHVSLYWYRQALGQGPEFLTYFNYEAQQDKSGLPNDRFSAERPEGSISTLTIQRTEQRDSAMYRCASSFHNEQFFGPGTRLTVL.